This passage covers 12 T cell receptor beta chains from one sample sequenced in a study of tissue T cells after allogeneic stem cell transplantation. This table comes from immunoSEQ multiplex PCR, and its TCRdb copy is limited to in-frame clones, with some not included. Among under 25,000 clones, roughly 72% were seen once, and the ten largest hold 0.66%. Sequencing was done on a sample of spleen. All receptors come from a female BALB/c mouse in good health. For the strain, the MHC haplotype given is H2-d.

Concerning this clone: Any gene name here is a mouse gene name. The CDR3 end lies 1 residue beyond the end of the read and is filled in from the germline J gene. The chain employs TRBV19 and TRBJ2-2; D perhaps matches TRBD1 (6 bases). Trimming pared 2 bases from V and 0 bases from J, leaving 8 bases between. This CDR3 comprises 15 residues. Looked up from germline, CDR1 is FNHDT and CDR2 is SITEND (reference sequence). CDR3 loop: CASSIQGTNTGQLYF. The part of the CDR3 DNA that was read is TGTGCCAGCAGTATCCAGGGGACAAACACCGGGCAGCTCTAC.

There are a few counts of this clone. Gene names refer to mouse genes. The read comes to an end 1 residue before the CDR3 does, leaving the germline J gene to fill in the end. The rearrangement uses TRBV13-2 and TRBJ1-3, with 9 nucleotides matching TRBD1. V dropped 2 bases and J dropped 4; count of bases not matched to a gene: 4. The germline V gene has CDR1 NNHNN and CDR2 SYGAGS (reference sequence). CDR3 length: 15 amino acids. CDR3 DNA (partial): TGTGCCAGCGGTGAAGGGACAGGGTTGGGAAATACGCTCTAT. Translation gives CASGEGTGLGNTLY. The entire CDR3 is CASGEGTGLGNTLYF.

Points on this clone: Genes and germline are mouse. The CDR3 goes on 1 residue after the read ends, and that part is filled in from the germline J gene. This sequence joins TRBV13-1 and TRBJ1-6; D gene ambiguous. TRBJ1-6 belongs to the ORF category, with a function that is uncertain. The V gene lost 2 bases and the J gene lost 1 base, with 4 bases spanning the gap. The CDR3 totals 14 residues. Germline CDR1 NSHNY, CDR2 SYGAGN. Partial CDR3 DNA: TGTGCCAGCAGTGAACAGTCCTATAATTCGCCCCTCTAC. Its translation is CASSEQSYNSPLY. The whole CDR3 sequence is CASSEQSYNSPLYF.

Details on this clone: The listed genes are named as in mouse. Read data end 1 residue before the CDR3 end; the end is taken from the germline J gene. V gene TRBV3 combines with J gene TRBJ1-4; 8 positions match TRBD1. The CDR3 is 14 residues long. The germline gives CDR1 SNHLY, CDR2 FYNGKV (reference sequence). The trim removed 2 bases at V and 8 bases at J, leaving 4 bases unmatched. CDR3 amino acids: CASSLQGAGERLFF. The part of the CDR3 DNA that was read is TGTGCCAGCAGCTTACAGGGGGCAGGTGAAAGATTATTT.

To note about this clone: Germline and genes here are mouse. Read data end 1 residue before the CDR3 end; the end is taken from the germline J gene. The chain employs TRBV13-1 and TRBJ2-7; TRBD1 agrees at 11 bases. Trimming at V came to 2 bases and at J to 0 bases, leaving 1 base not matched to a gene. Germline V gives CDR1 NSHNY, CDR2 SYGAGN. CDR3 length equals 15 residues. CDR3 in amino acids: CASSEGTGGSYEQYF. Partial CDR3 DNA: TGTGCCAGCAGTGAAGGGACAGGGGGCTCCTATGAACAGTAC.

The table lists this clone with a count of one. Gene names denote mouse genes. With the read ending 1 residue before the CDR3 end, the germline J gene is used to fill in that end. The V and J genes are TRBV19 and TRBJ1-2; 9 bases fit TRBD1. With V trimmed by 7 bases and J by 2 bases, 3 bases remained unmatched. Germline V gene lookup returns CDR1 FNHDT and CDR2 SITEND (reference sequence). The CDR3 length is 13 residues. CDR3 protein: CASSGTGNSDYTF. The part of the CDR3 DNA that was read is TGTGCCAGCTCCGGGACAGGGAACTCCGACTACACC.

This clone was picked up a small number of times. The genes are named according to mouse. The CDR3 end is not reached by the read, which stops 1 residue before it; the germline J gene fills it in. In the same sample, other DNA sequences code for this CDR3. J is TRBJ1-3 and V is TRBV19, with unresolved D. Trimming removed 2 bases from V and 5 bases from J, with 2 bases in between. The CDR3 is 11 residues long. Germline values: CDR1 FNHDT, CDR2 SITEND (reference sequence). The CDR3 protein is CASSIRNTLYF. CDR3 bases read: TGTGCCAGCAGTATCCGAAATACGCTCTAT.

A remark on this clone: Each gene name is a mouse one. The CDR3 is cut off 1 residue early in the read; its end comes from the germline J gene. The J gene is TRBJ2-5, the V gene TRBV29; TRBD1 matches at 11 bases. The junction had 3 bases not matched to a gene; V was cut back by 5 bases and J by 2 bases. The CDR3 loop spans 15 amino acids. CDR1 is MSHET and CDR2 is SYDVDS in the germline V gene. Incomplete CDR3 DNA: TGTGCTAGCAGTCCCGGGACAGGGGGCCAAGACACCCAGTAC. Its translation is CASSPGTGGQDTQY. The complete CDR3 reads CASSPGTGGQDTQYF.

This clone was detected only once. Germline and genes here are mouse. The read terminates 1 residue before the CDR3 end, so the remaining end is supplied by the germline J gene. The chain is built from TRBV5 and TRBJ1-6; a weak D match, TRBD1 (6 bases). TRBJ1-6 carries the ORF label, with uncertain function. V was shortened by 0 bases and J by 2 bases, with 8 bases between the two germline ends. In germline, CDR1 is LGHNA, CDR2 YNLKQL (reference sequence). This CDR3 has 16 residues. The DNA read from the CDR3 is TGTGCCAGCAGCCAAGACTGGACAGCCTATAATTCGCCCCTCTAC. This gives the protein CASSQDWTAYNSPLY. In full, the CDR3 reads CASSQDWTAYNSPLYF.

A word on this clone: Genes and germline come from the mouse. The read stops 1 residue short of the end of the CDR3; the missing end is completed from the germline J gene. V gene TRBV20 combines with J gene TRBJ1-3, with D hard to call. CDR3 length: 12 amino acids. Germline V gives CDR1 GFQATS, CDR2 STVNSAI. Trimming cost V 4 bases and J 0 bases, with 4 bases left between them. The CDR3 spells CGATDSGNTLYF. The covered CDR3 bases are TGTGGTGCTACGGATTCTGGAAATACGCTCTAT.

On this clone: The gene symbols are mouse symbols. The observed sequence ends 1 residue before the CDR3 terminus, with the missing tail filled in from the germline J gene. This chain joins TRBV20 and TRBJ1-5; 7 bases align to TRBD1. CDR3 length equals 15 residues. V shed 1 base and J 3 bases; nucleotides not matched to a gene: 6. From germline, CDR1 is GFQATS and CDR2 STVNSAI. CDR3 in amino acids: CGARGQGQANQAPLF. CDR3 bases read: TGTGGTGCTAGGGGACAGGGCCAGGCCAACCAGGCTCCGCTT.

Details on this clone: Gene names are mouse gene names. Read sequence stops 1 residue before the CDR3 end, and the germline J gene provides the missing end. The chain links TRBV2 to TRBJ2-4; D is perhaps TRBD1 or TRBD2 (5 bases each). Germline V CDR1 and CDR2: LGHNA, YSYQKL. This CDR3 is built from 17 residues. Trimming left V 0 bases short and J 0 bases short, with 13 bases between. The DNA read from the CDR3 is TGTGCCAGCAGCCAAGATTTCGGGGGAGGGAGTCAAAACACCTTGTAC. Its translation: CASSQDFGGGSQNTLY. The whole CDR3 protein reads CASSQDFGGGSQNTLYF.